The 19 T cell receptor beta chains in this list originate from one sample, sequenced in a study of blood T cell repertoires in COVID-19. Sequencing was performed with immunoSEQ multiplex PCR; in TCRdb, only in-frame clones are kept and a portion is missing. The data contain over 300,000 clones, about 85% of them seen just once; the ten biggest clones take up approximately 5%. Sequenced sample: PBMCs or T cells enriched from blood (not recorded which). The source of these receptors is a woman aged 25 to 45 who had recovered from COVID-19.

This clone was picked up one time. The rearrangement joins TRBV14 to TRBJ1-1; D gene unclear. CDR3 length: 15 amino acids. Trimming pared 3 bases from V and 6 bases from J, leaving 17 bases between. Germline values: CDR1 SGHDN, CDR2 FVKESK. The CDR3 is CASSQTTDGGSEAFF. The CDR3 region has the DNA TGTGCCAGCAGCCAGACCACAGACGGTGGTTCTGAAGCTTTCTTT.

This clone showed up just a few times. The rearrangement joins TRBV18 to TRBJ1-3, with D perhaps TRBD1 (6 bases). Looked up from germline, CDR1 is KGHSH and CDR2 is LQKENI. The V end was cut by 5 bases, the J end by 0 bases, with 8 bases between. The CDR3 consists of 14 residues. This CDR3 is CASSADSSGNTIYF. CDR3 sequence (DNA): TGTGCCAGCTCAGCGGACAGCTCTGGAAACACCATATATTTT.

V and J are TRBV3-1 (or the pseudogene TRBV3-2) and TRBJ1-2; D remains ambiguous. Germline CDR1 LGHDT, CDR2 YNNKEL (reference sequence). The CDR3 length is 13 residues. Trimming left V 4 bases short and J 2 bases short, with 8 bases between. CDR3 DNA: TGTGCCAGCAGCCCAGGACTGAACTATGGCTACACCTTC. Translated: CASSPGLNYGYTF.

This clone was observed once. This chain uses TRBV27 with TRBJ1-2; D gene unclear. From germline, CDR1 is MNHEY and CDR2 SMNVEV (reference sequence). This CDR3 is built from 14 residues. The ends were cut back, 0 bases at V and 6 bases at J, with 11 bases in the middle. The CDR3 loop is CASSLSPGVHGYTF. CDR3 nucleotide sequence: TGTGCCAGCAGTTTATCGCCCGGGGTCCATGGCTACACCTTC.

This clone was recorded a few times. V gene TRBV5-1 combines with J gene TRBJ1-2, with TRBD1 identical over 10 bases. Trimming cost V 5 bases and J 1 base; bases outside gene matches: 5. Germline-derived CDR1 and CDR2 are SGHRS and YFSETQ. The CDR3 has 15 residues. The CDR3 nucleotides read TGCGCCAGCAGATGGGGACAGGGGTTTAACTATGGCTACACCTTC. It encodes CASRWGQGFNYGYTF.

The chain couples TRBV9 to TRBJ2-5; 7 nucleotides line up with TRBD2. Germline trimming cut 5 bases from V and 5 bases from J; bases unmatched to any gene: 9. This CDR3 comprises 14 residues. Germline CDR1 is SGDLS and CDR2 is YYNGEE. The CDR3 reads CASSSGPLGETQYF. DNA for the CDR3: TGTGCCAGCAGTAGCGGGCCCCTCGGGGAGACCCAGTACTTC.

This clone came up once. This sequence joins TRBV5-1 and TRBJ1-2; unclear D gene. Per germline, CDR1 SGHRS and CDR2 YFSETQ. This CDR3 spans 13 amino acids. Trimming removed 4 bases from V and 7 bases from J, with 14 bases in between. This CDR3 reads CASSDFSRSGYTF. The DNA of the CDR3 is TGCGCCAGCAGCGACTTCTCCAGATCTGGCTACACCTTC.

About this clone: The germline gene is not matched at one end of the junction; a read error may be the cause. The chain recombines TRBV5-6 with TRBJ2-4; the D gene is possibly TRBD2 (8 bases). CDR1 and CDR2 from the germline V gene are SGHDT and YYEEEE. CDR3 length: 12 amino acids. DNA of the CDR3: TGTGCCAGCAGTCTACCGAGGGGGCGGGAGGACTTC. This translates into CASSLPRGREDF.

This clone showed up just once. The gene calls are TRBV15 and TRBJ1-3; weak D call: TRBD1 (5 bases). V was cut by 0 bases and J by 0 bases, with 15 bases left in between. The CDR3 runs 18 residues. CDR1 and CDR2 (germline): LNHNV, YYDKDF (reference sequence). The CDR3 reads CATSRDLVGVSSGNTIYF. The CDR3, as DNA: TGTGCCACCAGCAGAGATCTGGTAGGGGTGAGCTCTGGAAACACCATATATTTT.

The chain carries TRBV6-5 and TRBJ1-2; 12 bases match TRBD1. The junction had 6 bases not matched to a gene; V was cut back by 6 bases and J by 4 bases. This CDR3 is built from 15 residues. CDR1 is MNHEY and CDR2 is SVGAGI in the germline V gene. The CDR3, as DNA: TGTGCCAGCAGAGCGGGACAGGGGGCTCTCTATGGCTACACCTTC. Protein product: CASRAGQGALYGYTF.

The genes are TRBV6-5 and TRBJ2-7; D might be TRBD2 (6 bases). The CDR3 covers 14 residues. Trimming left V 7 bases short and J 0 bases short, with 13 bases between. Germline CDR1 reads MNHEY; CDR2 reads SVGAGI. CDR3 coding DNA: TGTGCCAGCACCCGGGACTGGAACTCCTACGAGCAGTACTTC. This codes for CASTRDWNSYEQYF.

V gene TRBV6-6 combines with J gene TRBJ1-1; possibly TRBD1 for D (5 bases). CDR1 MNHNY and CDR2 SVGAGI come from the germline V gene (reference sequence). This CDR3 comprises 11 residues. Trimming shortened V by 6 bases and J by 8 bases, and 10 bases separated the two germline ends. The CDR3 DNA reads TGTGCCAGCAGAAAACAGGAGGAAGCTTTCTTT. Translated: CASRKQEEAFF.

The rearrangement links TRBV6-5 to TRBJ1-1; possible D gene TRBD1, 6 bases. CDR1 is MNHEY, CDR2 SVGAGI, per germline. Trimming shortened V by 6 bases and J by 11 bases, and 16 bases separated the two germline ends. This CDR3 is built from 12 residues. The CDR3, as DNA: TGTGCCAGCAGGGCAACAGGGCTAAAGGCTTTCTTT. Its translation is CASRATGLKAFF.

This clone was observed many times. This rearrangement joins TRBV5-1 to TRBJ1-5, with D unclear. The CDR3 totals 14 residues. V was cut by 4 bases and J by 4 bases, with 12 bases left in between. Per germline, CDR1 SGHRS and CDR2 YFSETQ. The CDR3 DNA is TGCGCCAGCAGCGCAGGTGGGTGGAATCAGCCCCAGCATTTT. Protein sequence: CASSAGGWNQPQHF. The full variable domain, with the rest looked up from reference TRBV5-1 and TRBJ1-5, is KAGVTQTPRYLIKTRGQQVTLSCSPISGHRSVSWYQQTPGQGLQFLFEYFSETQRNKGNFPGRFSGRQFSNSRSEMNVSTLELGDSALYLCASSAGGWNQPQHFGDGTRLSIL.

The V call is TRBV18, the J call TRBJ1-1, with D possibly being TRBD1 (6 bases). Germline-derived CDR1 and CDR2 are KGHSH and LQKENI. Trimming cost V 2 bases and J 1 base, with 8 bases left between them. The CDR3 has 14 residues. The CDR3 DNA sequence: TGTGCCAGCTCACCAACACAGGGGAACACTGAAGCTTTCTTT. Encoded protein: CASSPTQGNTEAFF.

This chain joins TRBV4-1 and TRBJ2-1; the match to TRBD2 covers 7 bases. The CDR3 contains 12 residues. Germline CDR1 is MGHRA and CDR2 is YSYEKL. The V gene end was trimmed by 2 bases and the J gene end by 15 bases; junction bases not matched to a gene: 7. In DNA, the CDR3 is TGCGCCAGCAGCCAAATCGGGGCGGGAGTGTTCTTC. Its translation is CASSQIGAGVFF.

This clone was recorded once. This chain joins TRBV11-2 and TRBJ2-4, with 8 bases lining up with TRBD2. Germline CDR1 and CDR2: SGHAT and FQNNGV. The V gene end was trimmed by 5 bases and the J gene end by 7 bases; junction bases not matched to a gene: 10. CDR3 size: 15 residues. DNA of the CDR3: TGTGCCAGCAGCGAAAGCTCCCGCGGGGGGAACATTCAGTACTTC. Encoded protein: CASSESSRGGNIQYF.

The chain has TRBV27 and TRBJ1-2; tentative D call: TRBD1 (5 bases). CDR1 and CDR2 (germline): MNHEY, SMNVEV (reference sequence). This CDR3 spans 12 amino acids. CDR3 coding DNA: TGTGCAACCTTCCGGGGGGGTGATGGCTACACCTTC. This gives the protein CATFRGGDGYTF.

This clone has a single count. The genes are TRBV30 and TRBJ1-1; 8 nucleotides align to TRBD1. V trimming: 4 bases; J trimming: 5 bases; junction bases outside the gene matches: 6. CDR1 and CDR2 (germline): GTSNPN, SVGIG (reference sequence). The CDR3 loop spans 13 amino acids. CDR3 coding DNA: TGTGCCTGGACTAGGACAGGGAGAACTGAAGCTTTCTTT. Translating gives CAWTRTGRTEAFF.